The 4 T cell receptor beta chains listed next were all sequenced from one sample in a study of technical replicates of blood from a handful of donors. Libraries were prepared by immunoSEQ multiplex PCR; TCRdb keeps only in-frame clonotypes and omits some of them. In the table there are over 80,000 clones, roughly 96% of which are singletons. Sequencing was performed on T cells isolated from PBMCs. The receptors were gathered from a human donor in good health.

This chain uses TRBV2 with TRBJ2-2, with unresolved D. The CDR3 sequence is 14 residues long. Germline values: CDR1 SNHLY, CDR2 FYNNEI. Trimming shortened V by 3 bases and J by 7 bases, and 12 bases separated the two germline ends. The CDR3 DNA is TGTGCCAGCAGTGAGAACCAAGCTGGCGGGGAGCTGTTTTTT. Residues: CASSENQAGGELFF.

On this clone itself: One end of the junction does not line up with germline, which may come from a read error. The CDR3 nucleotides are TGTGCCAGCAGCTACTCCCGGACAGGGGGATACGAGCAGTACTTC. Translation gives CASSYSRTGGYEQYF. The V and J genes are TRBV6-5 and TRBJ2-7; 10 bases match TRBD1. The CDR3 has 15 residues. The germline CDR1 and CDR2 sequences are MNHEY and SVGAGI.

The V gene is TRBV7-2, the J gene TRBJ2-1, with 8 bases fitting TRBD2. The germline V gene has CDR1 SGHTA and CDR2 FQGNSA. Germline trimming cut 1 base from V and 8 bases from J; bases unmatched to any gene: 10. This CDR3 comprises 16 residues. The CDR3 DNA follows: TGTGCCAGCAGCTTAGTTACCAGCGGGAGTGATGATGAGCAGTTCTTC. Its protein product is CASSLVTSGSDDEQFF.

In this sample, this clone turned up once. This chain uses TRBV7-2 with TRBJ2-7; unclear D gene. This CDR3 is 13 amino acids long. Trimming pared 4 bases from V and 0 bases from J, leaving 7 bases between. Germline CDR1 is SGHTA and CDR2 is FQGNSA. CDR3 sequence (DNA): TGTGCCAGCAGCTCTTATCCCTCCTACGAGCAGTACTTC. It translates to CASSSYPSYEQYF.